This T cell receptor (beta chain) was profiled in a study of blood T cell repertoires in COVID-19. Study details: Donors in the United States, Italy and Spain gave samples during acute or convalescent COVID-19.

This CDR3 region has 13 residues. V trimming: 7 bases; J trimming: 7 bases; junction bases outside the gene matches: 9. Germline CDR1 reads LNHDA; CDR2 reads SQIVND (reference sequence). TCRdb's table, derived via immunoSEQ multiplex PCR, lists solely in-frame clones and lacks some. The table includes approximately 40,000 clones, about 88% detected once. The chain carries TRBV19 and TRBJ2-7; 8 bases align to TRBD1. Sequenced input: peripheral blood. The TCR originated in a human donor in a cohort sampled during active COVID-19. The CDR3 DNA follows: TGTGCCAGTACCGGGGACAGGACGGGGGAGCAGTACTTC. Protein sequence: CASTGDRTGEQYF. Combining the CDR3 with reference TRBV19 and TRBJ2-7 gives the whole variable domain DGGITQSPKYLFRKEGQNVTLSCEQNLNHDAMYWYRQDPGQGLRLIYYSQIVNDFQKGDIAEGYSVSREKKESFPLTVTSAQKNPTAFYLCASTGDRTGEQYFGPGTRLTVT.